This T cell receptor (beta chain) was sequenced during a study of response to subunit inactivated influenza vaccine. Study-wide results and caveats: Authors suggested seasonal influenza vaccinations each recruit few new T cells.

Regarding this clonotype: Its antigen is undetermined.

The CDR3 totals 15 residues. V lost 2 bases to trimming and J lost 4 bases, with 12 bases between them. The V gene's germline CDR1 is SGHVS and CDR2 FQNEAQ. Using its own MiXCR run on the RT-PCR reads, TCRdb lists one record per CDR3 protein. In the table there are over 400,000 distinct CDR3 sequences, 10% to 11% of which are singletons. Sequencing was performed on PBMCs from blood, taken roughly 48 days after vaccination. The chain couples TRBV7-8 to TRBJ2-1; maybe TRBD1 (6 bases). The clonotype was recovered from a man aged 45 to 65 who received an inactivated influenza vaccine. The CDR3 DNA reads TGTGCCAGCAGCTTAAGATTAGGACAGTACAATGAGCAGTTCTTC. It translates to CASSLRLGQYNEQFF.